The present T cell receptor beta chain was sequenced within a study of beta chain features in type 1 diabetes. The study reverse transcribed the entire isolated RNA, so it sequenced expressed TCRB transcripts. The protocol was immunoSEQ multiplex PCR, while the TCRdb copy is restricted to in-frame clones and leaves out a portion. The top ten clones hold around 0.057% of a sample with nearly 250,000 clones, roughly 70% of them seen once. Details on this clone: Antigen specificity is unknown.

Sorting with CD45RO/CCR7/CD25/CD127/CD95/CD27 yielded naive, central memory, regulatory and stem-like memory CD4+ cells. The study's findings and limits: PCR might pick shorter templates more often, in the same way for patients and controls.

Sequencing was done on a sample of naive CD4+ T cells from blood. This sequence was found in a man aged 25 to 40 in good health.

The CDR3 sequence: CASSRGGRSAFF. For the CDR3, the DNA is TGTGCCAGCAGTCGGGGAGGGCGGTCGGCTTTCTTT. The rearrangement joins TRBV28 to TRBJ1-1, with no clear D. Germline V lookup: CDR1 MDHEN, CDR2 SYDVKM. V was pared by 5 bases and J by 11 bases, with 15 bases between. The CDR3 loop spans 12 amino acids.